The TCR delta chain under discussion was sequenced for a study of Vδ1+ human thymocytes. Study findings and constraints: Thymic TRG and TRD repertoires appeared highly polyclonal, with Gaussian CDR3 length distributions.

Extracted RNA was reverse transcribed into cDNA. CDR3 amplicons came from multiplex PCR with pooled V-gene forward and constant-region reverse primers. TCRdb redid clone calling on the multiplex PCR reads using CATT. The sample carries 50,000 to 60,000 delta-chain clones, more than 12% recorded once. For this clone: The antigen remains undetermined.

The CDR3 runs to 21 residues. Per the germline V gene, CDR1 is TSWWSYY and CDR2 is QGS. V shed 0 bases and J shed 2 bases, with 28 bases lying between them. This sequence originates from a girl less than two years old who had congenital heart surgery. V gene TRDV1 combines with J gene TRDJ1, with D perhaps TRDD3 (6 bases). The sequenced sample was Vdelta1+ gamma-delta thymocytes from the thymus. As to subset: FACS-sorted CD3+ TCRalphabeta- TCRVdelta1+ TCRVdelta2- thymocytes. In nucleotides, the CDR3 is TGTGCTCTTGGGGAACTTCCCCTGTGGTCTACTGGGACATACGGGACCGATAAACTCATCTTT. It encodes CALGELPLWSTGTYGTDKLIF.